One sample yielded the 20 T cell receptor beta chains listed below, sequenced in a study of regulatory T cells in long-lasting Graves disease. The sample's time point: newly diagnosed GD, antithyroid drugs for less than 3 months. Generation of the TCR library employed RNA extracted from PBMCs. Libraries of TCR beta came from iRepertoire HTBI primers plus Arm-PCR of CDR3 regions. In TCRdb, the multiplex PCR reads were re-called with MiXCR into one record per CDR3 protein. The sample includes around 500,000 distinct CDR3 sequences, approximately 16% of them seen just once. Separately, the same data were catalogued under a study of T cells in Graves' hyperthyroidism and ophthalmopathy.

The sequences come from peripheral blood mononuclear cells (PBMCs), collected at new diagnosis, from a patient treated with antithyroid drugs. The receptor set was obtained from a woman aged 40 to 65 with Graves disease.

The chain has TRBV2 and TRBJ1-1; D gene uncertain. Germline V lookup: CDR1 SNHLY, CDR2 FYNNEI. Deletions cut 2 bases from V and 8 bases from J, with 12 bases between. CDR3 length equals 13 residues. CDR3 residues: CASSEQDVKEAFF. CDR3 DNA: TGTGCCAGCAGTGAACAGGACGTAAAAGAAGCTTTCTTT. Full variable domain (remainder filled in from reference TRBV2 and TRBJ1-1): EPEVTQTPSHQVTQMGQEVILRCVPISNHLYFYWYRQILGQKVEFLVSFYNNEISEKSEIFDDQFSVERPDGSNFTLKIRSTKLEDSAMYFCASSEQDVKEAFFGQGTRLTVV.

The CDR3 DNA sequence: TGTGCCAGTAGTATCCCACAGACAGATACGCAGTATTTT. The encoded protein is CASSIPQTDTQYF. The chain joins TRBV19 to TRBJ2-3; D is undetermined. The CDR3 is 13 amino acids. In germline, CDR1 is LNHDA, CDR2 SQIVND (reference sequence). V was cut by 3 bases and J by 3 bases, with 7 bases left in between.

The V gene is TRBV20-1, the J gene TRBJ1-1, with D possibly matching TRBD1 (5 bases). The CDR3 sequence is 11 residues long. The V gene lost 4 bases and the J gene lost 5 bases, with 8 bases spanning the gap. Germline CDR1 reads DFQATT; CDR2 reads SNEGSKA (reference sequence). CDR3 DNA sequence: TGCAGTGCTAATAAGGGGACTGAAGCTTTCTTT. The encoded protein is CSANKGTEAFF.

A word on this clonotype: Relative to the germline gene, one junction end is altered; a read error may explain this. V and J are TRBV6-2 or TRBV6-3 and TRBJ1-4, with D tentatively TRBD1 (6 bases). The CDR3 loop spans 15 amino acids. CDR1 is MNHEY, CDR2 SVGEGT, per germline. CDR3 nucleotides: TGTGCCAGCAGTAACTCACAGGGACCGGGGGAAAAACTGTTTTTT. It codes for CASSNSQGPGEKLFF.

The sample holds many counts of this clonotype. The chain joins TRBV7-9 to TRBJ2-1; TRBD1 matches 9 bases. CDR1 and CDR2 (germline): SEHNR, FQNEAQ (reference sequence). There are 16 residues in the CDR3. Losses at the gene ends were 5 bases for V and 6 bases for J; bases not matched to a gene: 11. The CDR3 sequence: CASSTLPGQGLNEQFF. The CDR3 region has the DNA TGTGCCAGCAGCACCTTGCCGGGACAGGGCCTCAATGAGCAGTTCTTC.

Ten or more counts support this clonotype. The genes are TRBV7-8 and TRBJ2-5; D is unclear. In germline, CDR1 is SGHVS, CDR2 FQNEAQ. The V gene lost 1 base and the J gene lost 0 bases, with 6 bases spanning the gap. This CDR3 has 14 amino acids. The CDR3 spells CASSLGPNQETQYF. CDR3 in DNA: TGTGCCAGCAGCTTAGGGCCTAACCAAGAGACCCAGTACTTC.

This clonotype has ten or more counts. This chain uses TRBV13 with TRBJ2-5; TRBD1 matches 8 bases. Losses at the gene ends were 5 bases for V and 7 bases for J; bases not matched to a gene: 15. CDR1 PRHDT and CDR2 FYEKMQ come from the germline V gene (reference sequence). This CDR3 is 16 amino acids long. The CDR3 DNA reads TGTGCCAGCAGCAACCAGGACAGGGAGGTTATCGGGACCCAGTACTTC. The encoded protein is CASSNQDREVIGTQYF. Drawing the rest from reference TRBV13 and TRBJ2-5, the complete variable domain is AAGVIQSPRHLIKEKRETATLKCYPIPRHDTVYWYQQGPGQDPQFLISFYEKMQSDKGSIPDRFSAQQFSDYHSELNMSSLELGDSALYFCASSNQDREVIGTQYFGPGTRLLVL.

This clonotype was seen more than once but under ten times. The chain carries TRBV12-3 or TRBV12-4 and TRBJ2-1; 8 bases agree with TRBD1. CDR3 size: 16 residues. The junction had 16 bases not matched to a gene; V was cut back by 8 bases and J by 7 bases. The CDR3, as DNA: TGTGCCAGCTTCGGCAGGGGGCCTAGGTTGGGGAATGAGCAGTTCTTC. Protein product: CASFGRGPRLGNEQFF.

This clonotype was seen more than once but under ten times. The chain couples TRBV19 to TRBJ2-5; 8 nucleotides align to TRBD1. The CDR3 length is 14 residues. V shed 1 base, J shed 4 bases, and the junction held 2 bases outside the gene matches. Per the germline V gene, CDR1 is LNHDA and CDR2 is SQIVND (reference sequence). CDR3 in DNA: TGTGCCAGTAGTATAGGGACAGGGAGAGAGACCCAGTACTTC. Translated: CASSIGTGRETQYF. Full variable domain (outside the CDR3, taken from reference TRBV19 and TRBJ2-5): DGGITQSPKYLFRKEGQNVTLSCEQNLNHDAMYWYRQDPGQGLRLIYYSQIVNDFQKGDIAEGYSVSREKKESFPLTVTSAQKNPTAFYLCASSIGTGRETQYFGPGTRLLVL.

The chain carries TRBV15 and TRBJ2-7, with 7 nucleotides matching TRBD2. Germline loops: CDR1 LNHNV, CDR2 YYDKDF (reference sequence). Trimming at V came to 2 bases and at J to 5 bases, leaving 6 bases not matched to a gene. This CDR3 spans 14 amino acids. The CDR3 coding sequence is TGTGCCACCAGCAGACCCGGGGAGGGGAACGAGCAGTACTTC. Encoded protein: CATSRPGEGNEQYF.

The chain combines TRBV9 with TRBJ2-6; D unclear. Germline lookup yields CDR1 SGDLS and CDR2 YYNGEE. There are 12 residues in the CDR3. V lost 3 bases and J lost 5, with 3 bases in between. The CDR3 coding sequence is TGTGCCAGCAGCGGGCGGGCCAACGTCCTGACTTTC. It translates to CASSGRANVLTF. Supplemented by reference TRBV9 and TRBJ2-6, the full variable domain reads DSGVTQTPKHLITATGQRVTLRCSPRSGDLSVYWYQQSLDQGLQFLIQYYNGEERAKGNILERFSAQQFPDLHSELNLSSLELGDSALYFCASSGRANVLTFGAGSRLTVL.

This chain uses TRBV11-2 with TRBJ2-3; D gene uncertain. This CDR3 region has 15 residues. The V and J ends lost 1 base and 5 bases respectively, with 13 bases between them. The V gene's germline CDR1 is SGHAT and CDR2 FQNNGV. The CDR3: CASSLVEASRDTQYF. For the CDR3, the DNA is TGTGCCAGCAGCTTAGTAGAGGCGTCGAGAGATACGCAGTATTTT. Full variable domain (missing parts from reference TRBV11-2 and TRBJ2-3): EAGVAQSPRYKIIEKRQSVAFWCNPISGHATLYWYQQILGQGPKLLIQFQNNGVVDDSQLPKDRFSAERLKGVDSTLKIQPAKLEDSAVYLCASSLVEASRDTQYFGPGTRLTVL.

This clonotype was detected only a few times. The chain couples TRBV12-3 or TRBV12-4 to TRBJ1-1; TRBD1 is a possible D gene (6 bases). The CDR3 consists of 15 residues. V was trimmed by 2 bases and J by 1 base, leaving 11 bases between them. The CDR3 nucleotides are TGTGCCAGCAGTTTACGACGGACAGAGAACACTGAAGCTTTCTTT. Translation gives CASSLRRTENTEAFF.

CDR3 sequence reads: CASSVVGSLGAYNEQFF. CDR3 DNA: TGTGCCAGCAGCGTAGTGGGTAGCCTTGGGGCCTACAATGAGCAGTTCTTC. The J gene is TRBJ2-1, the V gene TRBV9; D remains unclear. The CDR3 length is 17 residues. V was cut by 0 bases and J by 2 bases, with 15 bases left in between. The germline gives CDR1 SGDLS, CDR2 YYNGEE.

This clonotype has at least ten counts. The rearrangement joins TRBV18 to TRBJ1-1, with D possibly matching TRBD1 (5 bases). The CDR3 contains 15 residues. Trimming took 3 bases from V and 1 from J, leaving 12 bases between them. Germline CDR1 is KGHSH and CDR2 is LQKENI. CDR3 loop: CASSPQTVGNTEAFF. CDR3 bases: TGTGCCAGCTCACCCCAGACAGTAGGGAACACTGAAGCTTTCTTT.

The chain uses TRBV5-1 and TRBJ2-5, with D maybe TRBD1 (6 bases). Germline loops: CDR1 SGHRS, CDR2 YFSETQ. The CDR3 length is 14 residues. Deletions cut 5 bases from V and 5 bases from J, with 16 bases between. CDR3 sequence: CASSYNRVGETQYF. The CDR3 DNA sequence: TGCGCCAGCAGTTATAACAGGGTCGGGGAGACCCAGTACTTC.

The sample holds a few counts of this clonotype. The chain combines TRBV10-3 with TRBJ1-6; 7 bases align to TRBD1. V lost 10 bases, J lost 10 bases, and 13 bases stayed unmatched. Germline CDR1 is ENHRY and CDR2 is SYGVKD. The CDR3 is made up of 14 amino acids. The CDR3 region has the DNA TGTGCCAGCAAAAATAGACAGGGAGGATCACCCCTCCACTTT. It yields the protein CASKNRQGGSPLHF.

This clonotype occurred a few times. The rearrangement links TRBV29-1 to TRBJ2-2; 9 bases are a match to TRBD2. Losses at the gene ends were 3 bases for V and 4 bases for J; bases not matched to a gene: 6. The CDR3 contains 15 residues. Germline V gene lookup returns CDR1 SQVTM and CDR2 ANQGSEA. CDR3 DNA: TGCAGCGTTGATGGCGGGGGGGCCGGCACCGGGGAGCTGTTTTTT. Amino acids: CSVDGGGAGTGELFF.

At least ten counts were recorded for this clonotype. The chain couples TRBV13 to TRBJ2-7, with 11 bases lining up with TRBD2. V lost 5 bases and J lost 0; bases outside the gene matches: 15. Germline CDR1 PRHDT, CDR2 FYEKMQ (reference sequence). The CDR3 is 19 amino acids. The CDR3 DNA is TGTGCCAGCAGCGTCATAGCGGGGGGGCTCCCCGAAAGCTCCTACGAGCAGTACTTC. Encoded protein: CASSVIAGGLPESSYEQYF.

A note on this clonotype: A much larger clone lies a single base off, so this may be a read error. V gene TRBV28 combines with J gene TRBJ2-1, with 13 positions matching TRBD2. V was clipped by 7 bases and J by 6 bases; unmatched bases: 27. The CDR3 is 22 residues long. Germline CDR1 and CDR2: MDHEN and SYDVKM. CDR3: CASKPRDRETSGLAGVSNEQFF. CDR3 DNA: TGTGCCAGCAAACCTCGGGACAGGGAGACCTCCGGACTAGCGGGGGTGAGCAATGAGCAGTTCTTC. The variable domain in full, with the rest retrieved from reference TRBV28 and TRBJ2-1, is DVKVTQSSRYLVKRTGEKVFLECVQDMDHENMFWYRQDPGLGLRLIYFSYDVKMKEKGDIPEGYSVSREKKERFSLILESASTNQTSMYLCASKPRDRETSGLAGVSNEQFFGPGTRLTVL.